These T cell receptor beta chains were read from a single sample in a study of cytomegalovirus exposure and HLA in healthy donors. Sequencing was performed with immunoSEQ multiplex PCR; in TCRdb, only in-frame clones are kept and a portion is missing. Found here are fewer than 110,000 clones, more than 70% of them singletons; the top ten hold 7.5% to 9%. Sequenced input: PBMCs. The source is a man younger than 45 in good health and CMV-seronegative. Both conserved end residues are part of each CDR3. D genes are given only for firm matches. The size entry is marked missing in some rows and otherwise reads once, few, many or a size class.

V gene	J gene	D gene	clone size	CDR3 protein	CDR3 DNA
TRBV10-2	TRBJ2-7	TRBD1	NA	CASRGQGSYSYEQYF	TGCGCCAGCAGGGGACAGGGGAGCTACTCCTACGAGCAGTACTTC
TRBV11-3	TRBJ2-1	TRBD2	NA	CASSLGPGAGGSFYEQFF	TGTGCCAGCAGCTTAGGACCCGGGGCGGGAGGATCCTTCTATGAGCAGTTCTTC
TRBV5-1	TRBJ2-7	NA	NA	CASSSSYEQYF	TGCGCCAGCAGCTCGTCCTACGAGCAGTACTTC
TRBV10-2	TRBJ1-5	TRBD1	NA	CASSSGQGGDQPQHF	TGCGCCAGCAGTTCCGGACAGGGCGGAGATCAGCCCCAGCATTTT
TRBV30	TRBJ2-2	NA	once	CAWTSGVSGELFF	TGTGCCTGGACGTCAGGGGTCTCCGGGGAGCTGTTTTTT
TRBV6-5	TRBJ2-3	TRBD1	NA	CASSYYRGRTDTQYF	TGTGCCAGCAGTTACTACAGGGGCCGCACAGATACGCAGTATTTT
TRBV5-1	TRBJ2-1	TRBD2	NA	CASRFQSGGEVRYNEQFF	TGCGCCAGCAGATTTCAGAGCGGGGGGGAGGTTCGGTACAATGAGCAGTTCTTC
TRBV6-6	TRBJ1-2	NA	NA	CASSYSAFDSYGYTF	TGTGCCAGCAGTTACTCGGCCTTCGACAGCTATGGCTACACCTTC
TRBV28	TRBJ2-2	TRBD2	few	CATSGGSAGELFF	TGTGCCACCTCGGGGGGGAGCGCCGGGGAGCTGTTTTTT
TRBV9	TRBJ2-2	TRBD1	NA	CASSANPGQGIGELFF	TGTGCCAGCAGCGCGAACCCGGGACAGGGTATCGGGGAGCTGTTTTTT
TRBV4-1	TRBJ2-1	TRBD2	NA	CASRRTYSGSYNEQFF	TGCGCCAGCAGACGTACCTATAGCGGGTCCTACAATGAGCAGTTCTTC
TRBV28	TRBJ2-2	TRBD2	once	CASATLAEDFTGELFF	TGTGCCAGCGCCACTCTAGCGGAAGATTTCACCGGGGAGCTGTTTTTT
TRBV7-6	TRBJ2-3	NA	NA	CASSLPGGTDTQYF	TGTGCCAGCAGCTTACCGGGGGGCACAGATACGCAGTATTTT
TRBV7-6	TRBJ2-1	TRBD1	NA	CASKTGTGAYEQFF	TGTGCCAGCAAAACCGGGACAGGGGCCTATGAGCAGTTCTTC
TRBV5-1	TRBJ2-1	NA	NA	CASSLGQNYNEQFF	TGCGCCAGCAGCTTGGGACAGAACTACAATGAGCAGTTCTTC
TRBV5-6	TRBJ1-4	NA	few	CASSSKGSFGKLFF	TGTGCCAGCAGCTCGAAAGGGAGCTTTGGAAAACTGTTTTTT
TRBV7-8	TRBJ1-1	TRBD1	NA	CASSFDRGTEAFF	TGTGCCAGCAGTTTCGACAGGGGCACTGAAGCTTTCTTT
TRBV10-3	TRBJ2-5	TRBD2	NA	CAISAIGLAGGETQYF	TGTGCCATCAGCGCCATTGGTCTAGCGGGGGGCGAGACCCAGTACTTC
TRBV2	TRBJ1-2	NA	NA	CASSEERGGGDPGYTF	TGTGCCAGCAGTGAAGAGAGGGGCGGGGGGGATCCGGGCTACACCTTC
TRBV7-8	TRBJ1-3	TRBD1	NA	CASSWTGDVPPSGNTIYF	TGTGCCAGCAGCTGGACAGGAGACGTGCCCCCCTCTGGAAACACCATATATTTT